Included here is one T cell receptor beta chain sequence, with context. Its antigen is unidentified. Sorted subsets were amplified in replicate PCRs using 200 ng DNA, roughly 30,000 T cell genomes. Data came from immunoSEQ multiplex PCR; TCRdb stores just in-frame clones and leaves some out. Of around 2.5 million clones listed, approximately 93% are singletons. This sample stems from a study of shared clonotypes between healthy human individuals. Study results and caveats: Four donors had around 5% of their naive CD4 clonotypes in common.

Looked up from germline, CDR1 is MNHEY and CDR2 is SVGAGI. This CDR3 has 15 residues. With 7 bases removed from V and 9 bases from J, the gap between germline ends came to 19 bases. J is TRBJ1-6 and V is TRBV6-5, with D perhaps matching TRBD1 (5 bases). The sequenced material came from naive CD4+ T cells from PBMCs. Indicated subset: CD45RA+ positively selected. The sequence came from a man younger than 30 in good health. Some clones in this sample may be carry-over from other donors' samples. For the CDR3, the DNA is TGTGCCAGCAACGAGAGAGGCCTTAGGGGTTCACCCCTCCACTTT. Residues: CASNERGLRGSPLHF.